These T cell receptor beta chains were read from a single sample in a study of shared clonotypes between healthy human individuals. The assay was immunoSEQ multiplex PCR, and TCRdb's table has in-frame clones only and misses some. The profile shows about 2.1 million clones, around 95% of them singletons. Material for sequencing was naive CD8+ T cells from PBMCs. These receptors came from a man between 18 and 35 years old in good health. Some clones in this sample may be carry-over from other donors' samples. Both conserved end residues are part of each CDR3. D genes are given only for firm matches. Where a row states a size, it is once, few, many or the class of an expanded clone; other rows omit it.

>TRBJ2-4|TRBV7-2|-|TRBD2
CASSELSGRGTNIQYF
TGTGCCAGCAGCGAGCTGAGCGGGAGAGGTACAAACATTCAGTACTTC
>TRBJ2-7|TRBV7-9|-|-
CASSPRQVSYEQYF
TGTGCCAGCAGCCCGCGACAGGTTTCCTACGAGCAGTACTTC
>TRBJ1-4|TRBV7-9|-|-
CASSLDGQLFF
TGTGCCAGCAGCCTGGACGGGCAACTGTTTTTT
>TRBJ2-7|TRBV4-1|-|-
CASSKTRGNEQYF
TGCGCCAGCAGCAAAACCAGGGGAAACGAGCAGTACTTC
>TRBJ1-2|TRBV6-5|-|-
CASTPRTSSLYGYTF
TGTGCCAGCACGCCGAGGACATCGAGCCTATATGGCTACACCTTC
>TRBJ2-7|TRBV30|-|-
CAWSATRMGVESHEQYF
TGTGCCTGGAGTGCGACGAGGATGGGCGTTGAAAGCCACGAGCAGTACTTC
>TRBJ2-7|TRBV13|-|-
CASSSRFSSYEQYF
TGTGCCAGCAGCTCAAGATTTTCCTCCTACGAGCAGTACTTC
>TRBJ2-3|TRBV7-3|-|TRBD1
CASSPRDSSTDTQYF
TGTGCCAGCAGCCCTCGGGACAGCAGCACAGATACGCAGTATTTT
>TRBJ1-2|TRBV5-5|-|TRBD1
CASSSSTGNYGYTF
TGTGCCAGCAGCTCATCGACAGGGAACTATGGCTACACCTTC
>TRBJ1-6|TRBV2|once|-
CASSEPGKGDSPLHF
TGTGCCAGCAGTGAACCAGGGAAGGGCGATTCACCCCTCCACTTT
>TRBJ2-7|TRBV7-8|-|-
CASSPGQIYEQYF
TGTGCCAGCAGCCCTGGACAGATCTACGAGCAGTACTTC
>TRBJ1-2|TRBV28|once|-
CASSSTTGTYNYGYTF
TGTGCCAGCAGTTCTACGACGGGGACCTATAACTATGGCTACACCTTC
>TRBJ2-7|TRBV7-8|-|TRBD2
CASSSPGGISSYEQYF
TGTGCCAGCAGCTCCCCGGGAGGCATTAGCTCCTACGAGCAGTACTTC
>TRBJ2-7|TRBV11-2|-|-
CASSFGTGAYEQYF
TGTGCCAGCAGCTTCGGGACGGGGGCCTACGAGCAGTACTTC